A single sample is the source of the 32 T cell receptor beta chains below, sequenced in a study of sequential checkpoint blockade in melanoma. Some clones are missing from TCRdb's copy, which holds only in-frame ones; the method was immunoSEQ multiplex PCR. The sample carries some 8,200 clones, 50% to 75% recorded once. Treatment reported: randomized to nivolumab then ipilimumab (arm A) or the reverse (arm B). The source material was CD8+ T cells sorted from blood (inferred from file names), sampled from a patient given nivolumab and ipilimumab in sequence. The receptor source for this set is a human donor with melanoma.

This chain joins TRBV9 and TRBJ1-3; D gene ambiguous. CDR1 is SGDLS and CDR2 is YYNGEE in the germline V gene. The CDR3 is 14 amino acids. V was shortened by 5 bases and J by 9 bases, with 18 bases between the two germline ends. The CDR3 reads CASRQPEGPPTIYF. Here the CDR3 DNA reads TGTGCCAGCAGACAACCGGAGGGCCCTCCCACCATATATTTT.

V gene TRBV5-1 combines with J gene TRBJ2-5, with 9 bases that match TRBD1. The ends lost 1 base at V and 11 bases at J; junction bases unmatched: 9. The CDR3 spans 14 residues. From germline, CDR1 is SGHRS and CDR2 YFSETQ. The CDR3 DNA sequence: TGCGCCAGCAGCTTGCCCGGGACAGGGAATGAGCAGTACTTC. Its translation is CASSLPGTGNEQYF.

V gene TRBV27 combines with J gene TRBJ2-2, with 7 positions matching TRBD1. CDR1 is MNHEY, CDR2 SMNVEV, per germline (reference sequence). This CDR3 is built from 15 residues. Trimming cost V 4 bases and J 4 bases; bases outside gene matches: 6. The CDR3: CASSSLTGVTGELFF. CDR3 coding DNA: TGTGCCAGCAGTTCCTTAACAGGGGTCACCGGGGAGCTGTTTTTT.

V is TRBV19 and J is TRBJ1-4; 7 bases are shared with TRBD1. The CDR3 has 14 residues. The V segment lost 5 bases and the J segment 5 bases; nucleotides outside the gene matches: 5. Germline CDR1 and CDR2: LNHDA and SQIVND (reference sequence). The CDR3 sequence is CASSPTGINEKLFF. DNA of the CDR3: TGTGCCAGTAGTCCGACAGGGATCAATGAAAAACTGTTTTTT.

J is TRBJ2-1 and V is TRBV7-9; D perhaps matches TRBD2 (6 bases). CDR3 length equals 15 residues. Germline V CDR1 and CDR2: SEHNR, FQNEAQ (reference sequence). The ends were cut back, 5 bases at V and 3 bases at J, with 14 bases in the middle. The chain's CDR3 is CASSLVGGDYNEQFF. The CDR3 DNA sequence: TGTGCCAGCAGCCTCGTCGGGGGAGACTACAATGAGCAGTTCTTC.

This rearrangement joins TRBV4-1 to TRBJ1-1; TRBD1 aligns across 8 bases. This CDR3 comprises 16 residues. V dropped 1 base and J dropped 4; count of bases not matched to a gene: 8. Germline CDR1 reads MGHRA; CDR2 reads YSYEKL. CDR3 in DNA: TGCGCCAGCAGCCAAGGTTGGGGCAGGGGGCTCACTGAAGCTTTCTTT. Translating gives CASSQGWGRGLTEAFF.

This clone appeared a single time. V is TRBV4-1 and J is TRBJ1-2, with a weak D call TRBD1 (5 bases). With 3 bases removed from V and 5 bases from J, the gap between germline ends came to 10 bases. The CDR3 length is 13 residues. The germline CDR1 and CDR2 sequences are MGHRA and YSYEKL. CDR3 sequence: CASSHGRQYGYTF. The CDR3 bases are TGCGCCAGCAGCCATGGACGACAGTATGGCTACACCTTC.

The rearrangement joins TRBV7-9 to TRBJ2-7; 9 nucleotides agree with TRBD1. Germline trimming cut 4 bases from V and 4 bases from J; bases unmatched to any gene: 8. Germline lookup yields CDR1 SEHNR and CDR2 FQNEAQ (reference sequence). The CDR3 consists of 15 residues. In DNA, the CDR3 is TGTGCCAGCAGCTCCGACAGGGGGTTTTTTTACGAGCAGTACTTC. Protein sequence: CASSSDRGFFYEQYF. The full variable domain, in which reference TRBV7-9 and TRBJ2-7 provide the parts outside the CDR3, is DTGVSQNPRHKITKRGQNVTFRCDPISEHNRLYWYRQTLGQGPEFLTYFQNEAQLEKSRLLSDRFSAERPKGSFSTLEIQRTEQGDSAMYLCASSSDRGFFYEQYFGPGTRLTVT.

The rearrangement joins TRBV7-9 to TRBJ1-5, with D maybe TRBD1 (5 bases). Germline V lookup: CDR1 SEHNR, CDR2 FQNEAQ (reference sequence). The V end lost 4 bases, the J end lost 6 bases, and 13 bases lay between the germline ends. There are 14 residues in the CDR3. The DNA for the CDR3 is TGTGCCAGCAGCTCGGGGGGGTGGGGTCAGCCCCAGCATTTT. Translated, it gives CASSSGGWGQPQHF.

V usage is TRBV5-5 and J usage is TRBJ2-7, with 8 bases aligning to TRBD1. J gave up 4 bases and V 4 bases, and 1 base lay outside the gene matches. CDR3 length: 12 residues. Germline V lookup: CDR1 SGHKS, CDR2 YYEKEE (reference sequence). The CDR3 nucleotides are TGTGCCAGCAGCAACAGGGGGTACGAGCAGTACTTC. Translated, it gives CASSNRGYEQYF.

The genes are TRBV4-3 and TRBJ2-7; 11 bases are shared with TRBD1. Germline V gives CDR1 LGHNA, CDR2 YSLEER. J lost 6 bases, V lost 3 bases, and 4 bases had no gene match. The CDR3 runs 14 residues. The CDR3 DNA follows: TGCGCCAGCAGCCACCCCGGGACAGGGGGCGAGCAGTACTTC. This translates into CASSHPGTGGEQYF.

The genes are TRBV5-6 and TRBJ2-7, with no clear D. Trimming pared 0 bases from V and 6 bases from J, leaving 10 bases between. This CDR3 has 13 residues. From germline, CDR1 is SGHDT and CDR2 YYEEEE. The CDR3 bases are TGTGCCAGCAGCTTGGTGTCGTCTCCCGAGCAGTACTTC. This sequence encodes CASSLVSSPEQYF. Drawing the rest from reference TRBV5-6 and TRBJ2-7, the complete variable domain is DAGVTQSPTHLIKTRGQQVTLRCSPKSGHDTVSWYQQALGQGPQFIFQYYEEEERQRGNFPDRFSGHQFPNYSSELNVNALLLGDSALYLCASSLVSSPEQYFGPGTRLTVT.

This clone was detected only a few times. V gene TRBV5-1 combines with J gene TRBJ1-3; D remains unclear. V lost 2 bases to trimming and J lost 0 bases, with 9 bases between them. CDR3 length: 15 residues. The germline CDR1 and CDR2 sequences are SGHRS and YFSETQ. CDR3 DNA: TGCGCCAGCAGCTTCGACCGGAGCTCTGGAAACACCATATATTTT. Residues: CASSFDRSSGNTIYF.

V and J are TRBV19 and TRBJ1-2; a possible D gene is TRBD1 (6 bases). The CDR3 has 13 amino acids. Trimming pared 4 bases from V and 6 bases from J, leaving 12 bases between. Per the germline V gene, CDR1 is LNHDA and CDR2 is SQIVND (reference sequence). The CDR3 loop reads CASSNGRGNGYTF. Here the CDR3 DNA reads TGTGCCAGTAGTAACGGCAGGGGTAATGGCTACACCTTC.

The chain recombines TRBV9 with TRBJ1-2; D may be TRBD1 (5 bases). The germline gives CDR1 SGDLS, CDR2 YYNGEE. CDR3 length equals 17 residues. V was pared by 2 bases and J by 4 bases, with 21 bases between. This CDR3 is CASSVSTRAGISYGYTF. CDR3 nucleotide sequence: TGTGCCAGCAGCGTTTCGACTAGGGCAGGGATCAGCTATGGCTACACCTTC. Combining the CDR3 with reference TRBV9 and TRBJ1-2 gives the whole variable domain DSGVTQTPKHLITATGQRVTLRCSPRSGDLSVYWYQQSLDQGLQFLIQYYNGEERAKGNILERFSAQQFPDLHSELNLSSLELGDSALYFCASSVSTRAGISYGYTFGSGTRLTVV.

This clone was seen once. The chain recombines TRBV2 with TRBJ1-6; 9 bases map to TRBD1. The CDR3 is 16 residues long. V shed 1 base, J shed 8 bases, and the junction held 6 bases outside the gene matches. In germline, CDR1 is SNHLY, CDR2 FYNNEI. The CDR3 DNA reads TGTGCCAGCAGTGAAGGGGGGACAGGGTGGGATTCACCCCTCCACTTT. This translates into CASSEGGTGWDSPLHF. Full variable domain (remainder filled in from reference TRBV2 and TRBJ1-6): EPEVTQTPSHQVTQMGQEVILRCVPISNHLYFYWYRQILGQKVEFLVSFYNNEISEKSEIFDDQFSVERPDGSNFTLKIRSTKLEDSAMYFCASSEGGTGWDSPLHFGNGTRLTVT.

This clone was recorded a few times. V is TRBV27 and J is TRBJ1-1, with D possibly matching TRBD1 (6 bases). The germline V and J ends were trimmed by 3 bases and 6 bases, with 17 bases remaining between them. This CDR3 region has 15 residues. From germline, CDR1 is MNHEY and CDR2 SMNVEV (reference sequence). CDR3 in DNA: TGTGCCAGCAGTTTCACACAACAGGGTATATCTGAAGCTTTCTTT. The encoded protein is CASSFTQQGISEAFF.

This clone came up a few times. The gene calls are TRBV5-6 and TRBJ2-1, with 9 bases aligning to TRBD1. With 3 bases clipped from V and 7 bases from J, the junction kept 5 bases outside the gene matches. This CDR3 is built from 14 residues. Germline V gene sequence: CDR1 SGHDT, CDR2 YYEEEE. As DNA, the CDR3 is TGTGCCAGCAGCTCCGGGACAGGGTGGAATGAGCAGTTCTTC. This translates into CASSSGTGWNEQFF. The full variable domain, with the rest looked up from reference TRBV5-6 and TRBJ2-1, is DAGVTQSPTHLIKTRGQQVTLRCSPKSGHDTVSWYQQALGQGPQFIFQYYEEEERQRGNFPDRFSGHQFPNYSSELNVNALLLGDSALYLCASSSGTGWNEQFFGPGTRLTVL.

The chain has TRBV9 and TRBJ2-2; 8 bases are shared with TRBD2. V gave up 3 bases and J gave up 5 bases; unmatched junction bases: 6. There are 15 residues in the CDR3. CDR1 is SGDLS and CDR2 is YYNGEE in the germline V gene. The CDR3 nucleotides read TGTGCCAGCAGCGCTTCGGGAGGGGGTACCGGGGAGCTGTTTTTT. This gives the protein CASSASGGGTGELFF.

The chain couples TRBV5-1 to TRBJ1-5; 7 bases line up with TRBD1. Germline CDR1 is SGHRS and CDR2 is YFSETQ. The CDR3 extends over 15 amino acids. The V and J ends lost 0 bases and 6 bases, in that order; junction bases with no gene match: 6. CDR3 bases: TGCGCCAGCAGCTTGGAGCCAGGGGGAACTCAGCCCCAGCATTTT. Its translation is CASSLEPGGTQPQHF. The variable domain in full, with the rest retrieved from reference TRBV5-1 and TRBJ1-5, is KAGVTQTPRYLIKTRGQQVTLSCSPISGHRSVSWYQQTPGQGLQFLFEYFSETQRNKGNFPGRFSGRQFSNSRSEMNVSTLELGDSALYLCASSLEPGGTQPQHFGDGTRLSIL.

This chain's CDR3 is CASSEGPQGGYTF. CDR3 nucleotides: TGTGCCAGCAGTGAAGGCCCCCAGGGCGGCTACACCTTC. The J gene is TRBJ1-2, the V gene TRBV6-1; possibly TRBD1 for D (5 bases). This CDR3 spans 13 amino acids. V was shortened by 1 base and J by 8 bases, with 11 bases between the two germline ends. Germline V lookup: CDR1 MNHNS, CDR2 SASEGT.

The rearrangement links TRBV6-6 to TRBJ1-6; D may be TRBD1 (6 bases). The CDR3 spans 15 residues. Germline CDR1 and CDR2: MNHNY and SVGAGI (reference sequence). V was clipped by 2 bases and J by 10 bases, with 15 bases between them. The CDR3 loop reads CASSYAAGEVSPLHF. CDR3 bases: TGTGCCAGCAGTTACGCGGCAGGGGAAGTGTCACCCCTCCACTTT.

The chain uses TRBV4-3 and TRBJ1-2; D might be TRBD1 (6 bases). CDR1 is LGHNA, CDR2 YSLEER, per germline. Trimming took off 0 bases at V and 9 bases at J, with 20 bases between the two ends. The CDR3 spans 16 residues. CDR3 in DNA: TGCGCCAGCAGCCAAGATCCACTTGGGGACACGACCCGCTACACCTTC. Translating gives CASSQDPLGDTTRYTF.

This clone was counted only a few times. This rearrangement joins TRBV6-6 to TRBJ1-2; 7 bases fit TRBD1. The V gene end was trimmed by 5 bases and the J gene end by 4 bases; junction bases not matched to a gene: 1. CDR1 and CDR2 (germline): MNHNY, SVGAGI (reference sequence). This CDR3 region has 12 residues. CDR3 nucleotide sequence: TGTGCCAGCAGTGGACAGGCCTATGGCTACACCTTC. Residues: CASSGQAYGYTF.

About this clone: At one of its ends the junction is not consistent with the germline gene, which may arise from a read error. The V gene is TRBV5-5, the J gene TRBJ2-7, with D perhaps TRBD2 (5 bases). CDR1 is SGHKS and CDR2 is YYEKEE in the germline V gene (reference sequence). The CDR3 is 15 residues long. CDR3 region: CASSPERSTSYEQYF. CDR3 coding DNA: TGCGCCAGCAGCCCGGAGCGGTCTACGTCCTACGAGCAGTACTTC.

The gene calls are TRBV29-1 and TRBJ2-1, with D tentatively TRBD1 (5 bases). The CDR3 is made up of 13 amino acids. Germline assignment: CDR1 SQVTM and CDR2 ANQGSEA. V lost 8 bases and J 0 bases, leaving 11 bases between the germline ends. CDR3 amino acids: CSLRVPSYNEQFF. CDR3 sequence (DNA): TGCAGCCTCAGGGTTCCCTCCTACAATGAGCAGTTCTTC.

The rearrangement links TRBV28 to TRBJ1-1, with 7 bases fitting TRBD1. V lost 5 bases, J lost 1 base, and 7 bases stayed unmatched. The CDR3 spans 15 residues. CDR1 and CDR2 from the germline V gene are MDHEN and SYDVKM. CDR3 DNA: TGTGCCAGCAGTCCATACAGGGGCCGGAACACTGAAGCTTTCTTT. Protein sequence: CASSPYRGRNTEAFF.

This clone occurred a few times. This sequence joins TRBV7-8 and TRBJ1-3, with no clear D. V was shortened by 3 bases and J by 7 bases, with 4 bases between the two germline ends. The V gene's germline CDR1 is SGHVS and CDR2 FQNEAQ. The CDR3 runs to 11 residues. CDR3 DNA: TGTGCCAGCAGCTTTTCGAACACCATATATTTT. Residues: CASSFSNTIYF.

The gene calls are TRBV5-1 and TRBJ2-7, with a possible D match to TRBD1 (5 bases). Germline CDR1 and CDR2: SGHRS and YFSETQ. Trimming removed 0 bases from V and 3 bases from J, with 16 bases in between. The CDR3 is made up of 16 amino acids. The CDR3 nucleotides read TGCGCCAGCAGCTTGGACAGCGACAGAACATTCTACGAGCAGTACTTC. Its translation is CASSLDSDRTFYEQYF.

The genes are TRBV19 and TRBJ1-5; D gene unclear. Trimming took 8 bases from V and 2 from J, leaving 7 bases between them. Per germline, CDR1 LNHDA and CDR2 SQIVND (reference sequence). The CDR3 extends over 12 amino acids. CDR3 region: CASGQGNQPQHF. The CDR3 DNA follows: TGTGCCAGTGGCCAGGGCAATCAGCCCCAGCATTTT. The variable domain in full, completed from reference TRBV19 and TRBJ1-5, reads DGGITQSPKYLFRKEGQNVTLSCEQNLNHDAMYWYRQDPGQGLRLIYYSQIVNDFQKGDIAEGYSVSREKKESFPLTVTSAQKNPTAFYLCASGQGNQPQHFGDGTRLSIL.

V usage is TRBV6-6 and J usage is TRBJ1-2; no firm D call. The germline gives CDR1 MNHNY, CDR2 SVGAGI (reference sequence). This CDR3 has 16 amino acids. V gave up 7 bases and J gave up 8 bases, with 26 bases separating them. Written as DNA, the CDR3 is TGTGCCAGCACCCCAACTGGCGGCGGAACCCCCGACGGCTACACCTTC. It translates to CASTPTGGGTPDGYTF.

The gene calls are TRBV6-6 and TRBJ1-5; 7 nucleotides match TRBD1. CDR1 MNHNY and CDR2 SVGAGI come from the germline V gene (reference sequence). CDR3 length: 14 residues. Losses at the gene ends were 6 bases for V and 6 bases for J; bases not matched to a gene: 8. In DNA form, the CDR3 reads TGTGCCAGCAGCCCGACAGGGAGGAGTCAGCCCCAGCATTTT. Its translation is CASSPTGRSQPQHF.